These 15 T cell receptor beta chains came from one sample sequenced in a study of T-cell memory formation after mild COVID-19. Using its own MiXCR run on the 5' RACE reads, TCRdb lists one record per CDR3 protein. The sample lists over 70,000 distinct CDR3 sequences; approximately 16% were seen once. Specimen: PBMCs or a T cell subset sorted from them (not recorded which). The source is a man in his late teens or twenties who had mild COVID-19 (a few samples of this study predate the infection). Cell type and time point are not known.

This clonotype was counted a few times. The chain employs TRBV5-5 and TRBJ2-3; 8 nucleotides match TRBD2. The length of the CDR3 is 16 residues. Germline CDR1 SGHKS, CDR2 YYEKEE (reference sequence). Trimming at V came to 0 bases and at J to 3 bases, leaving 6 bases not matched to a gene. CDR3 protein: CASSLEGGGSTDTQYF. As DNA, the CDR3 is TGTGCCAGCAGCTTGGAGGGCGGGGGGAGTACAGATACGCAGTATTTT. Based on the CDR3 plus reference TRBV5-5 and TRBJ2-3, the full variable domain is DAGVTQSPTHLIKTRGQQVTLRCSPISGHKSVSWYQQVLGQGPQFIFQYYEKEERGRGNFPDRFSARQFPNYSSELNVNALLLGDSALYLCASSLEGGGSTDTQYFGPGTRLTVL.

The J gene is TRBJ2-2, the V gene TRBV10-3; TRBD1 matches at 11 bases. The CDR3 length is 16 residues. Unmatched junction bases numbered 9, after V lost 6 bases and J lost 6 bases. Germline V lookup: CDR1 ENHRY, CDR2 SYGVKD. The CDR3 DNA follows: TGTGCCATCAGCGGACAGGGGGCATACTACGCCGGGGAGCTGTTTTTT. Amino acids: CAISGQGAYYAGELFF.

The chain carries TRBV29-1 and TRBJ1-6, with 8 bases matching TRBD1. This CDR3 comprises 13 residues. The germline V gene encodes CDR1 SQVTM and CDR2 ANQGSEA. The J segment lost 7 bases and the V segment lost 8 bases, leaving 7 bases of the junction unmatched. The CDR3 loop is CSPDREGNSPLHF. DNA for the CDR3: TGCAGCCCGGACAGGGAAGGAAATTCACCCCTCCACTTT.

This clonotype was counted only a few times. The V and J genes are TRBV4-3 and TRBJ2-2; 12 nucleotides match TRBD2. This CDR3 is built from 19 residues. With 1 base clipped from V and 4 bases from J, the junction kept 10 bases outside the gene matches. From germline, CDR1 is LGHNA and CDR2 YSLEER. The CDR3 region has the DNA TGCGCCAGCAGCCAAGCGGCTAGCGGGGGGGCATACGGCACCGGGGAGCTGTTTTTT. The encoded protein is CASSQAASGGAYGTGELFF.

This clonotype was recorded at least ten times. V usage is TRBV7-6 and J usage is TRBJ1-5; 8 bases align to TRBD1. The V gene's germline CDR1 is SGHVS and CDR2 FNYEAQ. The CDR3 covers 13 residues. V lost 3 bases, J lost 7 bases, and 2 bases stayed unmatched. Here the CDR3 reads CASSFGQGQPQHF. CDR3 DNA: TGTGCCAGCAGCTTTGGACAGGGCCAGCCCCAGCATTTT.

The CDR3 coding sequence is TGTGCCAGCGGCCGATGGGGACCTTCCTACGAGCAGTACTTC. Amino acid sequence: CASGRWGPSYEQYF. V is TRBV6-1 and J is TRBJ2-7; D is perhaps TRBD1 or TRBD2 (5 bases each). The germline V gene encodes CDR1 MNHNS and CDR2 SASEGT. This CDR3 comprises 14 residues. Trimming removed 8 bases at V and 1 base at J, with 15 bases between.

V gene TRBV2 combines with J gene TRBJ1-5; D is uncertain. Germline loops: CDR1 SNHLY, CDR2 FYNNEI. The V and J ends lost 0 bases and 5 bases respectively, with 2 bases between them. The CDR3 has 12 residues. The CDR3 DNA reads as TGTGCCAGCAGTGAAGCGCATCAGCCCCAGCATTTT. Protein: CASSEAHQPQHF.

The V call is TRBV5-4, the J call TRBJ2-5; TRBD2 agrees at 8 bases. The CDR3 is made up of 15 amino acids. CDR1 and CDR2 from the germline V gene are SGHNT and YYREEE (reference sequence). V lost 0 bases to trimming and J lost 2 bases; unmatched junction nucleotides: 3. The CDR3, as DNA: TGTGCCAGCAGCTTGGCGGGGGGGCCGCAAGAGACCCAGTACTTC. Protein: CASSLAGGPQETQYF.

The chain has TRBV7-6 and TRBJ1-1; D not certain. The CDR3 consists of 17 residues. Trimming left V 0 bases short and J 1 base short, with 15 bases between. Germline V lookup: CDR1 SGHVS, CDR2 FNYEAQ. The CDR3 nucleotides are TGTGCCAGCAGCTTAGCACCGGACGCCCTGGGGAACACTGAAGCTTTCTTT. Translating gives CASSLAPDALGNTEAFF.

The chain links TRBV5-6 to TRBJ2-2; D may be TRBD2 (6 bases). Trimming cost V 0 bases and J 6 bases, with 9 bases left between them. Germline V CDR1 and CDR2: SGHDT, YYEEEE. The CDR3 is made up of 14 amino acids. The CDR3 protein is CASSLGTKSGELFF. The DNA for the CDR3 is TGTGCCAGCAGCTTGGGGACTAAATCCGGGGAGCTGTTTTTT.

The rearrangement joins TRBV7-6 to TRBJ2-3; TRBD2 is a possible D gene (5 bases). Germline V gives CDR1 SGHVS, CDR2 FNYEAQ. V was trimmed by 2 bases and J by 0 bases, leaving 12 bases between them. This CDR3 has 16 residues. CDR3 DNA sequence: TGTGCCAGCAGCTTACCTACCTTAGCGAGCACAGATACGCAGTATTTT. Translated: CASSLPTLASTDTQYF.

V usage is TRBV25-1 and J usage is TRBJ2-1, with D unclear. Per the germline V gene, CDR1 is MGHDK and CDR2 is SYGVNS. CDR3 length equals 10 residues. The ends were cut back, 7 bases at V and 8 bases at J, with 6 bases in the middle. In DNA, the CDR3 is TGTGCCAGCAAATTGGATGAGCAGTTCTTC. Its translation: CASKLDEQFF. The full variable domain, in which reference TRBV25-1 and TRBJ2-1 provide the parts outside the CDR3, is EADIYQTPRYLVIGTGKKITLECSQTMGHDKMYWYQQDPGMELHLIHYSYGVNSTEKGDLSSESTVSRIRTEHFPLTLESARPSHTSQYLCASKLDEQFFGPGTRLTVL.

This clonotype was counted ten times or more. Written as DNA, the CDR3 is TGCAGTGCAAACCTAGCGGGGGGGCCAAATGAGCAGTTCTTC. Its translation: CSANLAGGPNEQFF. This rearrangement joins TRBV20-1 to TRBJ2-1, with 12 bases fitting TRBD2. CDR3 length: 14 amino acids. Germline CDR1 and CDR2: DFQATT and SNEGSKA (reference sequence). J gave up 7 bases and V 6 bases, and 7 bases lay outside the gene matches.

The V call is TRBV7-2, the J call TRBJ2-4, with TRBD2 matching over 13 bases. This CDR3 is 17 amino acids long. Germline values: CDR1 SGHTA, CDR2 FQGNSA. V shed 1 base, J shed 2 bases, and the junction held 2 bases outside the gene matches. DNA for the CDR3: TGTGCCAGCAGCTTAGAACTAGCGGGGGGGCCCAAAAACATTCAGTACTTC. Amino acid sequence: CASSLELAGGPKNIQYF.

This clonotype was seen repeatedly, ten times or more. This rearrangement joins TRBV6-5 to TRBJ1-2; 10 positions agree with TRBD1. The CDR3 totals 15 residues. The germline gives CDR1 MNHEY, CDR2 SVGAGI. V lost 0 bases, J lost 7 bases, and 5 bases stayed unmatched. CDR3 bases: TGTGCCAGCAGTTACTCGGGACAGGGGAAGGCTGGCTACACCTTC. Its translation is CASSYSGQGKAGYTF.